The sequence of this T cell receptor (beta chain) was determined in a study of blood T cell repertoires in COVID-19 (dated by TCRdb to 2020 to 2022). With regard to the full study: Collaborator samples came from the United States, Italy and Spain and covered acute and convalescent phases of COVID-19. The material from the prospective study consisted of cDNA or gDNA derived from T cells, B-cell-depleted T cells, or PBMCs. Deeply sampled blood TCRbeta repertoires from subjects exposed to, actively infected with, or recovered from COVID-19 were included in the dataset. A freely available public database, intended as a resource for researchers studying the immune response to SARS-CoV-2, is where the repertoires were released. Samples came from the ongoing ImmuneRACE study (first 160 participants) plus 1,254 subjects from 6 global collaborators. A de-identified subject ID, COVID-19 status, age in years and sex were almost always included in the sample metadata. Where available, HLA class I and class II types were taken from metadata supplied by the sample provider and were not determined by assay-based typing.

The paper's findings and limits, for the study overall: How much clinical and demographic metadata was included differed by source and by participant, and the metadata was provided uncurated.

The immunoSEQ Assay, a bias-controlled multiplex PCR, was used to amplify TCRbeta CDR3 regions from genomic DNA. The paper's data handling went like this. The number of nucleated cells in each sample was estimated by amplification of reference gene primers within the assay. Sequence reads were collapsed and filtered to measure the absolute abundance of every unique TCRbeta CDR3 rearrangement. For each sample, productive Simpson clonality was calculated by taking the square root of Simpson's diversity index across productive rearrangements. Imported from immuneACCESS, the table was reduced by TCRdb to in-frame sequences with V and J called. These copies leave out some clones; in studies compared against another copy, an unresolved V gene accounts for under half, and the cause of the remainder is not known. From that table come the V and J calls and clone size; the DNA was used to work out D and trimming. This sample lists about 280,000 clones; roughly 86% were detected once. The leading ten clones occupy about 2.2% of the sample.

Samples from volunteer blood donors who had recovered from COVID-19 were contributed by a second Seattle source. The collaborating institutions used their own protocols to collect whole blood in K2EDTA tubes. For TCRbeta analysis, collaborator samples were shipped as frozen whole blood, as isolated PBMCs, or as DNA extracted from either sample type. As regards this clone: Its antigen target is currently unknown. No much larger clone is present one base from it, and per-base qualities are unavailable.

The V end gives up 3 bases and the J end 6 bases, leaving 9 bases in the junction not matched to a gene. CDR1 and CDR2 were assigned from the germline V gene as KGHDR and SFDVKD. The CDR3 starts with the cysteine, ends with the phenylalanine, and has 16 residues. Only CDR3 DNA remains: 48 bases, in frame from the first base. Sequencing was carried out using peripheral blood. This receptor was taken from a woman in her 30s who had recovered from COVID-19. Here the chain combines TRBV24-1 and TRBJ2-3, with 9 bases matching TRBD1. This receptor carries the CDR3 CATSDRRTGVADTQYF. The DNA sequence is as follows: TGTGCCACCAGTGATCGTCGGACAGGGGTTGCGGATACGCAGTATTTT.